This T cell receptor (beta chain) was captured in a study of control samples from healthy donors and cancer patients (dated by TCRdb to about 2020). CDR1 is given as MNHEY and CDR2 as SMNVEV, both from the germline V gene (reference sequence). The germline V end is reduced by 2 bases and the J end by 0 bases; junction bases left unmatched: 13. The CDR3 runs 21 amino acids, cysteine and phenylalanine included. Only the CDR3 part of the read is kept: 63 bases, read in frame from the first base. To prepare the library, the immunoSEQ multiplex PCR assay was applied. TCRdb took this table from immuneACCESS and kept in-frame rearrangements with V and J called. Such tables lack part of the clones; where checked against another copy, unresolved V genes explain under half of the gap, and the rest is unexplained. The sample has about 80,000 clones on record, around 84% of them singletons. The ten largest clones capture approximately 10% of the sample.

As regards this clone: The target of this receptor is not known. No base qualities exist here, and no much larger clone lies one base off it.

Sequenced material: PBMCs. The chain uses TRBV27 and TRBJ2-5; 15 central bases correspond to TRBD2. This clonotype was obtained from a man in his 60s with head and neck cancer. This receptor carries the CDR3 CASSLRHQLGLAGGNQETQYF. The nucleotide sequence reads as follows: TGTGCCAGCAGTTTACGTCACCAGCTGGGACTAGCGGGGGGCAACCAAGAGACCCAGTACTTC.